These 10 T cell receptor beta chains came from one sample sequenced in a study of T-cell memory formation after mild COVID-19. TCRdb passed the 5' RACE reads through MiXCR, listing each CDR3 protein once. This table holds 250,000 to 300,000 distinct CDR3 sequences, around 15% found once. The specimen sequenced was PBMCs or a T cell subset sorted from them (not recorded which). The receptors were gathered from a man younger than 35 who had mild COVID-19 (a few samples of this study predate the infection). Cell type and time point are not known.

The sample holds a few counts of this clonotype. The genes are TRBV7-2 and TRBJ2-5, with TRBD2 identical over 7 bases. V was clipped by 8 bases and J by 10 bases; unmatched bases: 13. Germline CDR1 reads SGHTA; CDR2 reads FQGNSA. CDR3 length equals 13 residues. The DNA for the CDR3 is TGTGCCAGCGCTGAGAGCGGGGCAAGGGGCCAGTACTTC. As protein: CASAESGARGQYF.

The sample holds a few counts of this clonotype. The rearrangement links TRBV20-1 to TRBJ1-6; no clear D gene. The CDR3 runs to 15 residues. Per germline, CDR1 DFQATT and CDR2 SNEGSKA (reference sequence). Trimming shortened V by 0 bases and J by 8 bases, and 14 bases separated the two germline ends. The CDR3 region is CSARDEALIDSPLHF. The CDR3 nucleotides read TGCAGTGCTAGAGATGAGGCTTTGATCGATTCACCCCTCCACTTT.

This clonotype came up a few times. This chain connects TRBV20-1 to TRBJ1-1; the match to TRBD1 covers 8 bases. Germline V gene sequence: CDR1 DFQATT, CDR2 SNEGSKA (reference sequence). CDR3 length: 14 residues. Unmatched junction bases numbered 9, after V lost 6 bases and J lost 3 bases. The CDR3 DNA reads TGCAGTGCGCGGACCGGGACAGGTCACACTGAAGCTTTCTTT. Protein product: CSARTGTGHTEAFF.

This rearrangement joins TRBV27 to TRBJ2-5; D is uncertain. CDR1 is MNHEY, CDR2 SMNVEV, per germline (reference sequence). The CDR3 has 14 residues. V lost 6 bases and J 2 bases, leaving 13 bases between the germline ends. The CDR3 spells CASRLTAFQETQYF. In DNA, the CDR3 is TGTGCCAGCAGGCTGACGGCCTTTCAAGAGACCCAGTACTTC.

This clonotype was recorded a few times. V is TRBV9 and J is TRBJ2-7; D uncertain. The V and J ends lost 4 bases and 5 bases respectively, with 16 bases between them. The CDR3 totals 14 residues. CDR1 and CDR2 from the germline V gene are SGDLS and YYNGEE. CDR3 amino acids: CASSSSRVDDEQYF. For the CDR3, the DNA is TGTGCCAGCAGCTCCTCCCGGGTCGACGACGAGCAGTACTTC.

This clonotype occurred a few times. CDR3 bases: TGCGCCAGCAGCCAAGTACCACAGGGACGGAGCACAGATACGCAGTATTTT. Its translation: CASSQVPQGRSTDTQYF. The rearrangement uses TRBV4-1 and TRBJ2-3; TRBD1 is a possible D gene (6 bases). Germline V gives CDR1 MGHRA, CDR2 YSYEKL. The CDR3 has 17 residues. V was shortened by 1 base and J by 0 bases, with 14 bases between the two germline ends.

The genes are TRBV2 and TRBJ1-5, with unresolved D. Germline V gene data show CDR1 as SNHLY and CDR2 as FYNNEI. V lost 5 bases to trimming and J lost 1 base, with 15 bases between them. CDR3 length: 16 amino acids. The DNA of the CDR3 is TGTGCCAGCAGTTCAAGAGCCTCGGAGAGCAATCAGCCCCAGCATTTT. Translated: CASSSRASESNQPQHF.

This clonotype has a handful of counts. The chain employs TRBV4-3 and TRBJ2-3; D is perhaps TRBD2 (6 bases). The CDR3 is 18 amino acids. The ends were cut back, 0 bases at V and 3 bases at J, with 19 bases in the middle. From germline, CDR1 is LGHNA and CDR2 YSLEER. In nucleotides, the CDR3 is TGCGCCAGCAGCCAAGACACGGGAGACCTGATGGGTACAGATACGCAGTATTTT. Translated: CASSQDTGDLMGTDTQYF.

The rearrangement links TRBV7-2 to TRBJ1-6; D is uncertain. Germline CDR1 reads SGHTA; CDR2 reads FQGNSA. The CDR3 runs to 13 residues. V was trimmed by 5 bases and J by 18 bases, leaving 20 bases between them. The CDR3 spells CASSAFTAGYCHF. The CDR3 DNA follows: TGTGCCAGCAGCGCGTTCACGGCGGGGTATTGCCACTTT. Based on the CDR3 plus reference TRBV7-2 and TRBJ1-6, the full variable domain is GAGVSQSPSNKVTEKGKDVELRCDPISGHTALYWYRQSLGQGLEFLIYFQGNSAPDKSGLPSDRFSAERTGGSVSTLTIQRTQQEDSAVYLCASSAFTAGYCHFGNGTRLTVT.

This clonotype was seen a few times. The chain combines TRBV18 with TRBJ1-1; 7 bases fit TRBD1. V shed 2 bases and J 4 bases; nucleotides not matched to a gene: 7. CDR3 length equals 15 residues. Germline CDR1 reads KGHSH; CDR2 reads LQKENI. The CDR3 protein is CASSPVTGQATEAFF. CDR3 nucleotides: TGTGCCAGCTCACCAGTAACAGGACAGGCCACTGAAGCTTTCTTT. The complete variable domain, with remaining parts taken from reference TRBV18 and TRBJ1-1, reads NAGVMQNPRHLVRRRGQEARLRCSPMKGHSHVYWYRQLPEEGLKFMVYLQKENIIDESGMPKERFSAEFPKEGPSILRIQQVVRGDSAAYFCASSPVTGQATEAFFGQGTRLTVV.